A selection of T cell receptor beta chains follows, all from one sample in a study of beta chain features in type 1 diabetes. The data were produced by immunoSEQ multiplex PCR, yet TCRdb's version contains in-frame clones alone and is incomplete. The repertoire holds some 250,000 clones, with 25% to 30% as singletons. The specimen was central memory CD4+ T cells from blood. Receptor source: a man aged 25 to 40 in good health. Each CDR3 is given with its conserved first and last residue. A D gene is named only where the DNA matches it firmly. Where a row states a size, it is once, few, many or the class of an expanded clone; other rows omit it.

j_gene: TRBJ2-3
d_gene: TRBD2
v_gene: TRBV29-1
abundance: .
CDR3aa: CSVEGTRPDTQYF
CDR3nt: TGCAGCGTTGAGGGGACTAGACCAGATACGCAGTATTTT

j_gene: TRBJ2-6
d_gene: TRBD2
v_gene: TRBV11-2
abundance: few
CDR3aa: CASSLLGLAGGSGANVLTF
CDR3nt: TGTGCCAGCAGCCTGTTGGGACTAGCGGGGGGCTCTGGGGCCAACGTCCTGACTTTC

j_gene: TRBJ2-3
d_gene: TRBD1
v_gene: TRBV10-1
abundance: few
CDR3aa: CASRGDRGRPGTDTQYF
CDR3nt: TGCGCCAGCAGAGGGGACAGGGGGCGCCCAGGCACAGATACGCAGTATTTT

j_gene: TRBJ2-3
d_gene: TRBD1
v_gene: TRBV7-2
abundance: many
CDR3aa: CASRLGTADTQYF
CDR3nt: TGTGCCAGCAGGCTGGGGACAGCAGATACGCAGTATTTT

j_gene: TRBJ2-1
d_gene: TRBD1
v_gene: TRBV15
abundance: .
CDR3aa: CATSTDRAYNEQFF
CDR3nt: TGTGCCACCAGCACTGACAGGGCCTACAATGAGCAGTTCTTC

j_gene: TRBJ2-7
d_gene: .
v_gene: TRBV19
abundance: few
CDR3aa: CASSSTYEQYF
CDR3nt: TGTGCCAGTAGTTCCACCTACGAGCAGTACTTC

j_gene: TRBJ2-5
d_gene: TRBD1
v_gene: TRBV2
abundance: .
CDR3aa: CASTRDREETQYF
CDR3nt: TGTGCCAGCACCCGGGACAGGGAAGAGACCCAGTACTTC

j_gene: TRBJ2-3
d_gene: TRBD1
v_gene: TRBV20-1
abundance: .
CDR3aa: CSANRGDTQYF
CDR3nt: TGCAGTGCTAACAGGGGAGATACGCAGTATTTT

j_gene: TRBJ1-5
d_gene: .
v_gene: TRBV27
abundance: .
CDR3aa: CASSLAGAAGQPQHF
CDR3nt: TGTGCCAGCAGTTTGGCCGGGGCCGCCGGGCAGCCCCAGCATTTT

j_gene: TRBJ2-7
d_gene: .
v_gene: TRBV27
abundance: once
CDR3aa: CASSRRDGGEYF
CDR3nt: TGTGCCAGCAGCCGCCGGGACGGCGGGGAGTACTTC